The clone carrying this TCR beta chain was counted many times. The protocol attached unique molecular identifiers to individual cDNA molecules. TCRdb re-called the 5' RACE reads through MiXCR, storing one row per CDR3 protein. The repertoire holds roughly 63,000 distinct CDR3 sequences, with over 10% as singletons. The CDR3 is 15 amino acids. The sample belongs to a study of early T cells in non-severe SARS-CoV-2 infection. The sequenced material came from whole blood. The rearrangement joins TRBV21-1 to TRBJ1-5. TRBV21-1 is annotated as a pseudogene. The receptor was derived from an adult who was a healthcare worker with PCR-confirmed SARS-CoV-2 infection or an uninfected control (not recorded which). The CDR3 DNA reads as TGTGCCAGCAGCAAAGGCCTTTATAGCAATCAGCCCCAGCATTTT. It translates to CASSKGLYSNQPQHF.